These 27 T cell receptor beta chains were sequenced from one sample in a study of blood T cell repertoires in COVID-19. The method was immunoSEQ multiplex PCR; TCRdb's version includes in-frame clones alone and lacks a portion of them. The sample lists 190,000 or so clones; around nine tenths were seen once. Specimen: peripheral blood. These receptors were obtained from a woman aged 18-29 years who had recovered from COVID-19.

The V and J genes are TRBV5-1 and TRBJ2-1, with 7 nucleotides matching TRBD1. The V segment lost 2 bases and the J segment 6 bases; nucleotides outside the gene matches: 2. The CDR3 spans 13 residues. The V gene's germline CDR1 is SGHRS and CDR2 YFSETQ. The CDR3 protein is CASSLAGGNEQFF. The CDR3 nucleotides read TGCGCCAGCAGCTTAGCAGGGGGCAATGAGCAGTTCTTC.

This chain links TRBV19 with TRBJ1-5, with a weak D call TRBD1 (5 bases). Germline loops: CDR1 LNHDA, CDR2 SQIVND (reference sequence). This CDR3 region has 16 residues. With 6 bases removed from V and 2 bases from J, the gap between germline ends came to 17 bases. The CDR3 sequence is CASRKNQGKGNQPQHF. Written as DNA, the CDR3 is TGTGCCAGTAGAAAAAATCAGGGAAAGGGCAATCAGCCCCAGCATTTT.

This chain uses TRBV5-1 with TRBJ2-2; weak D call: TRBD1 (5 bases). With 1 base removed from V and 1 base from J, the gap between germline ends came to 8 bases. Germline V gives CDR1 SGHRS, CDR2 YFSETQ. The CDR3 covers 15 residues. CDR3: CASSLQQGNTGELFF. The CDR3 nucleotides are TGCGCCAGCAGCTTGCAGCAGGGGAACACCGGGGAGCTGTTTTTT.

The rearrangement uses TRBV27 and TRBJ1-4, with a possible D match to TRBD1 (5 bases). CDR3 length: 15 amino acids. V dropped 4 bases and J dropped 4 bases, with 13 bases sitting between them. The germline CDR1 and CDR2 sequences are MNHEY and SMNVEV (reference sequence). CDR3 protein: CASSSPGLNNEKLFF. CDR3 coding DNA: TGTGCCAGCAGTTCCCCGGGACTGAATAATGAAAAACTGTTTTTT.

This clone was picked up a small number of times. The J gene is TRBJ2-5, the V gene TRBV4-1; 9 bases align to TRBD1. Germline V lookup: CDR1 MGHRA, CDR2 YSYEKL. V shed 3 bases, J shed 4 bases, and the junction held 6 bases outside the gene matches. There are 15 residues in the CDR3. As DNA, the CDR3 is TGCGCCAGCAGCCAGGGGGGGGGACAGGGAGAGACCCAGTACTTC. Protein sequence: CASSQGGGQGETQYF.

The CDR3 DNA follows: TGTGCCAGCAGCAAGGCGGGTAGGACAGATACGCAGTATTTT. As protein: CASSKAGRTDTQYF. V gene TRBV7-2 combines with J gene TRBJ2-3; TRBD2 is a possible D gene (5 bases). The CDR3 contains 14 residues. V shed 5 bases and J shed 3 bases, with 12 bases lying between them. Germline-derived CDR1 and CDR2 are SGHTA and FQGNSA. Filled out from reference TRBV7-2 and TRBJ2-3, the complete variable domain reads GAGVSQSPSNKVTEKGKDVELRCDPISGHTALYWYRQSLGQGLEFLIYFQGNSAPDKSGLPSDRFSAERTGGSVSTLTIQRTQQEDSAVYLCASSKAGRTDTQYFGPGTRLTVL.

The rearrangement uses TRBV2 and TRBJ1-1; 9 bases fit TRBD1. CDR1 and CDR2 from the germline V gene are SNHLY and FYNNEI. V shed 7 bases, J shed 0 bases, and the junction held 12 bases outside the gene matches. The CDR3 totals 17 residues. The CDR3: CASTGTGTSSMNTEAFF. CDR3 DNA sequence: TGTGCCAGCACCGGGACAGGGACTTCATCCATGAACACTGAAGCTTTCTTT.

This clone was seen a handful of times. The genes are TRBV3-1 (or the pseudogene TRBV3-2) and TRBJ2-7; 11 bases align to TRBD2. Germline V CDR1 and CDR2: LGHDT, YNNKEL (reference sequence). CDR3 size: 15 residues. V dropped 3 bases and J dropped 5; count of bases not matched to a gene: 6. This CDR3 is CASSQLAGGGDEQYF. The CDR3 region has the DNA TGTGCCAGCAGCCAGCTAGCGGGGGGCGGGGACGAGCAGTACTTC.

The chain recombines TRBV18 with TRBJ1-3, with D possibly TRBD1 on 6 matching bases. CDR1 is KGHSH, CDR2 LQKENI, per germline. The V end lost 2 bases, the J end lost 0 bases, and 11 bases lay between the germline ends. The CDR3 loop spans 16 amino acids. CDR3 DNA: TGTGCCAGCTCACCAGTTCCAGGGGACTCTGGAAACACCATATATTTT. This sequence encodes CASSPVPGDSGNTIYF.

This rearrangement joins TRBV19 to TRBJ1-1; D is undetermined. The germline V gene encodes CDR1 LNHDA and CDR2 SQIVND (reference sequence). The CDR3 has 13 residues. Trimming stripped 4 bases from V and 1 base from J, with 7 bases between. The CDR3 DNA sequence: TGTGCCAGTAGTACGTCCGGGAACACTGAAGCTTTCTTT. Its translation: CASSTSGNTEAFF.

The chain has TRBV18 and TRBJ2-7, with D possibly being TRBD1 (6 bases). V was clipped by 5 bases and J by 2 bases, with 13 bases between them. CDR3 size: 14 residues. In germline, CDR1 is KGHSH, CDR2 LQKENI. The CDR3 region is CASSSYREAYEQYV. CDR3 DNA: TGTGCCAGCTCATCATACAGGGAAGCCTACGAGCAGTACGTC.

This chain connects TRBV7-8 to TRBJ2-5, with TRBD2 matching 7 bases. This CDR3 contains 15 residues. V gave up 7 bases and J gave up 3 bases; unmatched junction bases: 11. CDR1 and CDR2 from the germline V gene are SGHVS and FQNEAQ. In nucleotides, the CDR3 is TGTGCCAGCACCCCTAGGGAGGGTTGGAAAGAGACCCAGTACTTC. Its translation: CASTPREGWKETQYF.

The rearrangement joins TRBV7-9 to TRBJ1-1; weak D call: TRBD1 (5 bases). Germline V lookup: CDR1 SEHNR, CDR2 FQNEAQ (reference sequence). V dropped 5 bases and J dropped 3 bases, with 16 bases sitting between them. This CDR3 has 15 residues. This CDR3 reads CASSPGWGGDTEAFF. The CDR3 bases are TGTGCCAGCAGCCCAGGGTGGGGAGGGGACACTGAAGCTTTCTTT.

This chain's CDR3 is CASSGSGVGTDTQYF. In DNA, the CDR3 is TGTGCCAGCAGCGGCTCGGGAGTCGGAACAGATACGCAGTATTTT. This chain joins TRBV9 and TRBJ2-3; tentative D call: TRBD2 (6 bases). CDR1 is SGDLS, CDR2 YYNGEE, per germline. The V and J ends lost 3 bases and 3 bases respectively, with 14 bases between them. This CDR3 is 15 amino acids long.

The chain carries TRBV5-6 and TRBJ2-2; D is uncertain. The CDR3 totals 13 residues. Germline CDR1 and CDR2: SGHDT and YYEEEE. Trimming removed 4 bases at V and 2 bases at J, with 6 bases between. The CDR3 sequence is CASSRSNTGELFF. As DNA, the CDR3 is TGTGCCAGCAGCCGGAGTAACACCGGGGAGCTGTTTTTT.

The chain recombines TRBV19 with TRBJ1-3; 7 bases line up with TRBD1. J lost 0 bases, V lost 7 bases, and 9 bases had no gene match. Looked up from germline, CDR1 is LNHDA and CDR2 is SQIVND (reference sequence). This CDR3 region has 16 residues. The CDR3 nucleotides are TGTGCCAGTACCCTGACAGGGCCGCACTCTGGAAACACCATATATTTT. As protein: CASTLTGPHSGNTIYF.

The rearrangement joins TRBV24-1 to TRBJ2-3, with TRBD2 matching over 7 bases. Germline lookup yields CDR1 KGHDR and CDR2 SFDVKD. V shed 0 bases, J shed 1 base, and the junction held 12 bases outside the gene matches. The CDR3 is 19 residues long. The CDR3 protein is CATSDLKSSGRARTDTQYF. DNA of the CDR3: TGTGCCACCAGTGATTTGAAGAGTAGCGGGCGGGCCCGCACAGATACGCAGTATTTT.

The rearrangement links TRBV14 to TRBJ2-1; TRBD2 agrees at 7 bases. Germline CDR1 reads SGHDN; CDR2 reads FVKESK. There are 16 residues in the CDR3. Unmatched junction bases numbered 8, after V lost 2 bases and J lost 4 bases. The CDR3 region is CASSQFSSGPYNEQFF. CDR3 nucleotides: TGTGCCAGCAGCCAATTCTCTAGCGGACCATACAATGAGCAGTTCTTC.

This rearrangement joins TRBV7-8 to TRBJ2-3; 7 nucleotides line up with TRBD1. After removal of 6 bases from V and 0 bases from J, the junction contained 6 bases not matched to a gene. CDR1 and CDR2 (germline): SGHVS, FQNEAQ. There are 15 residues in the CDR3. CDR3 in DNA: TGTGCCAGCAGTCGACAGGGATCTAGCACAGATACGCAGTATTTT. Translating gives CASSRQGSSTDTQYF.

This chain uses TRBV19 with TRBJ1-1; perhaps TRBD1 as D (5 bases). The ends were cut back, 8 bases at V and 5 bases at J, with 9 bases in the middle. CDR3 size: 11 residues. Germline V gene lookup returns CDR1 LNHDA and CDR2 SQIVND (reference sequence). CDR3 DNA sequence: TGTGCCAGTCAGGGATGGACTGAAGCTTTCTTT. Protein: CASQGWTEAFF.

The genes are TRBV6-6 and TRBJ2-5; D gene ambiguous. V lost 2 bases and J 4 bases, leaving 5 bases between the germline ends. Germline CDR1 is MNHNY and CDR2 is SVGAGI (reference sequence). The CDR3 runs 12 residues. CDR3 region: CASSYPGETQYF. The CDR3 nucleotides read TGTGCCAGCAGTTACCCGGGAGAGACCCAGTACTTC.

The CDR3, as DNA: TGTGCCACCAGTGACCGAGGGCCAAATGAGCAGTTCTTC. Protein sequence: CATSDRGPNEQFF. The chain joins TRBV24-1 to TRBJ2-1; TRBD2 is a possible D gene (5 bases). V shed 4 bases and J shed 7 bases, with 10 bases lying between them. Germline lookup yields CDR1 KGHDR and CDR2 SFDVKD. CDR3 length: 13 amino acids.

Here the CDR3 reads CASTDRVEKLFF. The CDR3 DNA is TGTGCCAGCACAGACAGGGTTGAAAAACTGTTTTTT. The chain is built from TRBV12-3 or TRBV12-4 and TRBJ1-4; 7 bases match TRBD1. The CDR3 contains 12 residues. J lost 7 bases, V lost 7 bases, and 3 bases had no gene match.

The chain is built from TRBV7-8 and TRBJ2-3; D is ambiguous. CDR3 length: 16 residues. Looked up from germline, CDR1 is SGHVS and CDR2 is FQNEAQ. Trimming pared 2 bases from V and 1 base from J, leaving 13 bases between. CDR3 nucleotides: TGTGCCAGCAGCTTATATCCACGAGAAGGCACAGATACGCAGTATTTT. Translated, it gives CASSLYPREGTDTQYF.

This clone appeared a single time. CDR3 nucleotides: TGTGCCAGCAGCCCCCAAGCTTCTACCTACGAGCAGTACGTC. It is translated as CASSPQASTYEQYV. The V gene is TRBV9, the J gene TRBJ2-7; D not certain. CDR1 and CDR2 (germline): SGDLS, YYNGEE. The CDR3 has 14 residues. Trimming took off 4 bases at V and 2 bases at J, with 13 bases between the two ends.

The chain is built from TRBV7-2 and TRBJ1-3; D perhaps matches TRBD1 (5 bases). CDR3 length: 17 residues. Germline V CDR1 and CDR2: SGHTA, FQGNSA. Trimming took off 2 bases at V and 1 base at J, with 15 bases between the two ends. CDR3 in DNA: TGTGCCAGCAGCTTATCCGGGGGTATAAGGTCTGGAAACACCATATATTTT. Its protein product is CASSLSGGIRSGNTIYF.

The DNA for the CDR3 is TGTGCCAGCAGTAAGTCCCAGGGGTCGGAGACCCAGTACTTC. The encoded protein is CASSKSQGSETQYF. The chain couples TRBV2 to TRBJ2-5; tentatively, D is TRBD1 (6 bases). The CDR3 runs to 14 residues. With 5 bases removed from V and 5 bases from J, the gap between germline ends came to 15 bases. From germline, CDR1 is SNHLY and CDR2 FYNNEI.